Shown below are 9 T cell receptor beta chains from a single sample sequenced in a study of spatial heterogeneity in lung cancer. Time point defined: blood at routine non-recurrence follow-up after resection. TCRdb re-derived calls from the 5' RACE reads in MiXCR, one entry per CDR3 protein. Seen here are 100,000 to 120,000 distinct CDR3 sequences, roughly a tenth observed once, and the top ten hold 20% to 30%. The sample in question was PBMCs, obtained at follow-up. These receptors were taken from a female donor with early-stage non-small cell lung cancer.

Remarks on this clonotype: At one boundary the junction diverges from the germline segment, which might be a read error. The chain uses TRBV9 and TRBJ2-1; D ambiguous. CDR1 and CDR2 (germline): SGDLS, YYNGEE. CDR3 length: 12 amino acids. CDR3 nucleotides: TGTGCCAGCAGCGTAGGGGTCCGACCGGAGATCTTC. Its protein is CASSVGVRPEIF.

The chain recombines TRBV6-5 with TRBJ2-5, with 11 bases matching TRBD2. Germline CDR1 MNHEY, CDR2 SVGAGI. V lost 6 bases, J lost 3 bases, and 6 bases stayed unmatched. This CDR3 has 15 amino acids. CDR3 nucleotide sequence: TGTGCCAGCAGAAGAGGGACTAGCGGAGAAGAGACCCAGTACTTC. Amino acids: CASRRGTSGEETQYF.

CDR3 sequence reads: CASSSLTGVVTEAFF. The CDR3, as DNA: TGTGCCAGCAGCTCTTTGACAGGGGTCGTAACTGAAGCTTTCTTT. The chain joins TRBV7-9 to TRBJ1-1, with 8 bases matching TRBD1. Germline V gene sequence: CDR1 SEHNR, CDR2 FQNEAQ (reference sequence). There are 15 residues in the CDR3. The ends lost 4 bases at V and 5 bases at J; junction bases unmatched: 9.

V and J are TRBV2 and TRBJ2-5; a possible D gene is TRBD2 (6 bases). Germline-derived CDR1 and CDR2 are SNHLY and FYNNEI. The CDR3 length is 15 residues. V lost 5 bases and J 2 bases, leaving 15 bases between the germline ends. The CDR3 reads CASSFEEGKQETQYF. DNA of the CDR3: TGTGCCAGCAGTTTCGAGGAGGGCAAACAAGAGACCCAGTACTTC.

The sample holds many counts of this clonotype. CDR3 sequence reads: CASRPYPGGSDTQYF. CDR3 in DNA: TGTGCCAGCAGGCCCTACCCCGGCGGGAGCGATACGCAGTATTTT. This chain connects TRBV14 to TRBJ2-3; TRBD2 aligns across 7 bases. J was trimmed by 6 bases and V by 6 bases; bases with no gene match: 12. The CDR3 runs 15 residues. Looked up from germline, CDR1 is SGHDN and CDR2 is FVKESK.

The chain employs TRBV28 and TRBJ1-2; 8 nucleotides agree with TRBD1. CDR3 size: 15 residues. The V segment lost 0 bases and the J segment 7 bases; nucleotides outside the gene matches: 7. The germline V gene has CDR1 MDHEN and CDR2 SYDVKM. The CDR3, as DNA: TGTGCCAGCAGTTTATGGGGAAGGACAGGGTCTGGCTACACCTTC. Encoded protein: CASSLWGRTGSGYTF.

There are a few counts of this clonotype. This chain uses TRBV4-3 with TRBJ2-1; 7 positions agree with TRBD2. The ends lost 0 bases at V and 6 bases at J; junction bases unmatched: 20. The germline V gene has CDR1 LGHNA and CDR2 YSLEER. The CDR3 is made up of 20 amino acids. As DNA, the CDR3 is TGCGCCAGCAGCCAAGATTATGCGGGAGCCTTGGGTAAATTCTCCAATGAGCAGTTCTTC. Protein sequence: CASSQDYAGALGKFSNEQFF.

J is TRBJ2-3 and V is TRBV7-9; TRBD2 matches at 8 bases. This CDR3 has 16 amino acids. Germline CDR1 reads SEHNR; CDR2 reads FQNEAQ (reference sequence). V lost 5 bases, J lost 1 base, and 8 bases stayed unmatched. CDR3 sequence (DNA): TGTGCCAGCAGCCTAGAGATAGCGGGACGCACAGATACGCAGTATTTT. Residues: CASSLEIAGRTDTQYF.

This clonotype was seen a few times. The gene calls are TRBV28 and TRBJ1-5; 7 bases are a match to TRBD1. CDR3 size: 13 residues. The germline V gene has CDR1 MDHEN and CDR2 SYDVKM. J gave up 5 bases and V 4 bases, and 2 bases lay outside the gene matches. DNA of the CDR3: TGTGCCAGCAGTTCAGGGGGGTATCAGCCCCAGCATTTT. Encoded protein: CASSSGGYQPQHF.